What follows are 7 T cell receptor beta chains derived from one specimen sequenced in a study. MiXCR was run by TCRdb on the 5' RACE reads, yielding one entry per CDR3 protein. The repertoire holds about 310 distinct CDR3 sequences, with approximately 6.6% as singletons. The sequenced sample consisted of effector memory T cells from blood PBMCs. Documented subset: effector memory CD4+ T cells. Source of these receptors: a male donor with HIV.

Within the sample, this clonotype is medium-sized. The chain is built from TRBV6-1 and TRBJ1-2, with D unclear. Trimming took 0 bases from V and 0 from J, leaving 11 bases between them. The CDR3 sequence is 16 residues long. Germline V CDR1 and CDR2: MNHNS, SASEGT. The CDR3 region has the DNA TGTGCCAGCAGTGAAGCGGTGGGAGAAGCTAACTATGGCTACACCTTC. This translates into CASSEAVGEANYGYTF.

This clonotype was seen only once. This may be a read error, as it is one base from a much larger clone. V gene TRBV30 combines with J gene TRBJ1-3; D not resolved. The CDR3 is 12 residues long. CDR1 and CDR2 (germline): GTSNPN, SVGIG (reference sequence). CDR3 sequence reads: CAWSGLGNTIDF. The CDR3 DNA reads as TGTGCCTGGAGCGGACTTGGAAACACCATAGATTTT.

J is TRBJ1-1 and V is TRBV2; 8 bases map to TRBD1. The V gene end was trimmed by 6 bases and the J gene end by 2 bases; junction bases not matched to a gene: 14. This CDR3 has 17 amino acids. Germline V CDR1 and CDR2: SNHLY, FYNNEI. The CDR3 protein is CASRGQEILLPNTEAFF. As DNA, the CDR3 is TGTGCCAGCAGGGGACAGGAGATTTTACTACCTAACACTGAAGCTTTCTTT.

This clonotype is categorized as large. This sequence joins TRBV5-6 and TRBJ2-3; D may be TRBD2 (6 bases). There are 16 residues in the CDR3. The V end was cut by 4 bases, the J end by 6 bases, with 21 bases between. Germline-derived CDR1 and CDR2 are SGHDT and YYEEEE. The CDR3, as DNA: TGTGCCAGCAGCCGGCGGATTAGCGGTGTGTCGGATACGCAGTATTTT. It specifies CASSRRISGVSDTQYF. The complete variable domain, with remaining parts taken from reference TRBV5-6 and TRBJ2-3, reads DAGVTQSPTHLIKTRGQQVTLRCSPKSGHDTVSWYQQALGQGPQFIFQYYEEEERQRGNFPDRFSGHQFPNYSSELNVNALLLGDSALYLCASSRRISGVSDTQYFGPGTRLTVL.

This clonotype appeared a few times. Since a much larger clone is just one base distant, this may be a read error. The genes are TRBV6-5 and TRBJ1-2, with TRBD1 as a possible D gene (5 bases). Per germline, CDR1 MNHEY and CDR2 SVGAGI. This CDR3 region has 13 residues. CDR3 bases: TGTGCCAACAGTGACGGGGGGAACTATGGCTACACCTTC. Translation gives CANSDGGNYGYTF.

This clonotype is classed as large. The rearrangement links TRBV10-1 to TRBJ1-6; 8 bases map to TRBD1. The trim removed 5 bases at V and 12 bases at J, leaving 6 bases unmatched. Germline V gene data show CDR1 as WNHNN and CDR2 as SYGVQD (reference sequence). The CDR3 covers 13 residues. DNA for the CDR3: TGCGCCAGCAGTATGACAGGGGCGGAACCCCTCCACTTT. Translating it yields CASSMTGAEPLHF.

Relative to its sample, this clonotype is large. The chain has TRBV30 and TRBJ1-1; D ambiguous. Germline CDR1 and CDR2: GTSNPN and SVGIG (reference sequence). This CDR3 region has 11 residues. V lost 5 bases, J lost 0 bases, and 4 bases lay in between. In DNA, the CDR3 is TGTGCCTGGGTTATGAACACTGAAGCTTTCTTT. It translates to CAWVMNTEAFF.